The 20 T cell receptor beta chains below all came from one sample that was sequenced in a study of T cells after yellow fever vaccination. TCRdb itself ran the 5' RACE reads through MiXCR, one entry per CDR3 protein. The data hold under 700,000 distinct CDR3 sequences, with roughly a sixth observed a single time. This specimen was PBMCs, taken 4 to 6 days after the first yellow fever vaccination. These receptor sequences come from a man aged 18 to 30 who received the YFV17D yellow fever vaccine.

This chain links TRBV12-3 or TRBV12-4 with TRBJ2-2; 9 bases agree with TRBD1. This CDR3 has 14 amino acids. V lost 5 bases and J lost 3; bases outside the gene matches: 1. CDR3 bases: TGTGCCAGCAGTACAGGGGGCCACACCGGGGAGCTGTTTTTT. Translation gives CASSTGGHTGELFF.

The genes are TRBV5-3 and TRBJ2-5; 8 bases fit TRBD2. TRBV5-3 belongs to the ORF category, with a function that is uncertain. This CDR3 is 14 amino acids long. J gave up 5 bases and V 4 bases, and 7 bases lay outside the gene matches. CDR3 residues: CARSVSGGPETQYF. The CDR3 DNA reads TGTGCCAGAAGCGTTTCGGGGGGGCCGGAGACCCAGTACTTC.

This clonotype was found a few times. V usage is TRBV9 and J usage is TRBJ1-1; no reliable D call. Between the trimmed V and J ends, which lost 0 bases and 4 bases, there was a span of 7 bases. CDR1 SGDLS and CDR2 YYNGEE come from the germline V gene. The CDR3 contains 13 residues. Here the CDR3 DNA reads TGTGCCAGCAGCGTAGTTTCTGGCACTGAAGCTTTCTTT. This sequence encodes CASSVVSGTEAFF.

This clonotype was seen only a few times. This rearrangement joins TRBV20-1 to TRBJ2-2, with 9 nucleotides matching TRBD1. CDR1 is DFQATT and CDR2 is SNEGSKA in the germline V gene (reference sequence). The CDR3 covers 17 residues. The V gene end was trimmed by 0 bases and the J gene end by 7 bases; junction bases not matched to a gene: 12. CDR3 sequence: CSARDGSGQGIGGELFF. The CDR3 DNA is TGCAGTGCTAGAGATGGATCAGGACAGGGGATCGGCGGGGAGCTGTTTTTT.

This clonotype was found a few times. This rearrangement joins TRBV15 to TRBJ1-5; possible D gene TRBD1, 6 bases. The germline gives CDR1 LNHNV, CDR2 YYDKDF (reference sequence). The length of the CDR3 is 15 residues. V lost 6 bases and J 9 bases, leaving 21 bases between the germline ends. As DNA, the CDR3 is TGTGCCACCAGTATGGCGAACACAGGGTTTCGGCCCCAGCATTTT. This encodes CATSMANTGFRPQHF.

This clonotype was picked up a small number of times. This rearrangement joins TRBV4-3 to TRBJ2-3, with 7 bases fitting TRBD1. CDR1 LGHNA and CDR2 YSLEER come from the germline V gene. With 6 bases clipped from V and 5 bases from J, the junction kept 14 bases outside the gene matches. This CDR3 contains 16 residues. The chain's CDR3 is CASSPSGQGVGDTQYF. CDR3 in DNA: TGCGCCAGCAGTCCGTCGGGGCAGGGGGTAGGAGATACGCAGTATTTT.

The chain couples TRBV6-1 to TRBJ2-5; 9 nucleotides line up with TRBD2. V was clipped by 6 bases and J by 4 bases; unmatched bases: 12. The CDR3 runs 16 residues. CDR1 and CDR2 (germline): MNHNS, SASEGT. CDR3 sequence reads: CASRPQGRGGRETQYF. In DNA, the CDR3 is TGTGCCAGCAGGCCCCAGGGGCGGGGGGGCCGAGAGACCCAGTACTTC.

This clonotype was seen a handful of times. This chain links TRBV7-2 with TRBJ2-3, with TRBD2 matching 7 bases. The V gene end was trimmed by 5 bases and the J gene end by 5 bases; junction bases not matched to a gene: 10. The germline V gene encodes CDR1 SGHTA and CDR2 FQGNSA. The CDR3 covers 15 residues. In nucleotides, the CDR3 is TGTGCCAGCAGCACCCAGACTAGCCTTAGAGATACGCAGTATTTT. Residues: CASSTQTSLRDTQYF.

The V call is TRBV20-1, the J call TRBJ2-2; 7 bases match TRBD1. Germline loops: CDR1 DFQATT, CDR2 SNEGSKA (reference sequence). There are 17 residues in the CDR3. The trim removed 3 bases at V and 0 bases at J, leaving 10 bases unmatched. CDR3 residues: CSARESRGTTNTGELFF. In DNA form, the CDR3 reads TGCAGTGCTAGGGAATCCAGGGGGACCACGAACACCGGGGAGCTGTTTTTT.

The V call is TRBV4-1, the J call TRBJ1-1; D is uncertain. Germline CDR1 MGHRA, CDR2 YSYEKL. This CDR3 is 15 amino acids long. The ends were cut back, 0 bases at V and 1 base at J, with 9 bases in the middle. The CDR3 here is CASSQDLPENTEAFF. CDR3 in DNA: TGCGCCAGCAGCCAAGATCTCCCGGAGAACACTGAAGCTTTCTTT.

The chain links TRBV20-1 to TRBJ2-3; a possible D gene is TRBD1 (6 bases). The CDR3 sequence is 12 residues long. Germline CDR1 is DFQATT and CDR2 is SNEGSKA (reference sequence). Trimming removed 4 bases at V and 5 bases at J, with 10 bases between. For the CDR3, the DNA is TGCAGTGCTAAGACAGGTATAGATACGCAGTATTTT. Its translation: CSAKTGIDTQYF.

This chain uses TRBV6-5 with TRBJ2-1; possible D gene TRBD1, 5 bases. CDR1 is MNHEY and CDR2 is SVGAGI in the germline V gene. This CDR3 region has 17 residues. V was trimmed by 4 bases and J by 3 bases, leaving 19 bases between them. The CDR3 DNA follows: TGTGCCAGCAGTTCCGATCCACGACAGCTACTCTACAATGAGCAGTTCTTC. This sequence encodes CASSSDPRQLLYNEQFF.

This chain links TRBV20-1 with TRBJ2-3; tentative D call: TRBD1 (6 bases). The CDR3 totals 16 residues. Germline V gene sequence: CDR1 DFQATT, CDR2 SNEGSKA (reference sequence). Trimming stripped 1 base from V and 1 base from J, with 15 bases between. CDR3 DNA sequence: TGCAGTGCTAGAGGGGACACCCGCTTTGGCACAGATACGCAGTATTTT. It specifies CSARGDTRFGTDTQYF.

This sequence joins TRBV4-1 and TRBJ2-5, with 10 positions matching TRBD2. The CDR3 is made up of 15 amino acids. V gave up 4 bases and J gave up 7 bases; unmatched junction bases: 9. The germline CDR1 and CDR2 sequences are MGHRA and YSYEKL. Here the CDR3 reads CASSRETSGRRTQYF. As DNA, the CDR3 is TGCGCCAGCAGCCGAGAGACTAGCGGGCGGCGGACCCAGTACTTC.

The CDR3 sequence is CASKNGGHQPQHF. For the CDR3, the DNA is TGTGCCAGCAAAAACGGGGGGCATCAGCCCCAGCATTTT. The chain uses TRBV2 and TRBJ1-5; maybe TRBD1 (6 bases). The CDR3 has 13 residues. Germline V gives CDR1 SNHLY, CDR2 FYNNEI. The ends were cut back, 7 bases at V and 5 bases at J, with 12 bases in the middle.

This clonotype has a handful of counts. The chain employs TRBV6-2 or TRBV6-3 and TRBJ1-2; D perhaps matches TRBD1 (6 bases). The CDR3 has 13 amino acids. V dropped 4 bases and J dropped 4 bases, with 10 bases sitting between them. Germline CDR1 is MNHEY and CDR2 is SVGEGT. Here the CDR3 DNA reads TGTGCCAGCAGTTCCGGGACAACCTATGGCTACACCTTC. Translation gives CASSSGTTYGYTF.

This clonotype came up a few times. The rearrangement links TRBV27 to TRBJ1-2; D may be TRBD1 (5 bases). This CDR3 is built from 14 residues. Trimming left V 0 bases short and J 4 bases short, with 9 bases between. Per germline, CDR1 MNHEY and CDR2 SMNVEV (reference sequence). CDR3 in amino acids: CASSLSRTFYGYTF. As DNA, the CDR3 is TGTGCCAGCAGTTTATCTCGGACATTCTATGGCTACACCTTC.

The J gene is TRBJ2-5, the V gene TRBV7-6; TRBD2 matches at 9 bases. The germline V gene has CDR1 SGHVS and CDR2 FNYEAQ. The length of the CDR3 is 17 residues. With 5 bases clipped from V and 1 base from J, the junction kept 11 bases outside the gene matches. The CDR3 sequence is CASSPPGLRGGQETQYF. DNA of the CDR3: TGTGCCAGCAGCCCCCCCGGGCTGCGGGGGGGCCAAGAGACCCAGTACTTC.

This clonotype was seen a handful of times. CDR3 region: CASSYSTENTGELFF. CDR3 coding DNA: TGTGCCAGCAGTTACTCCACAGAAAACACCGGGGAGCTGTTTTTT. The V and J genes are TRBV6-5 and TRBJ2-2; D is uncertain. The germline V gene has CDR1 MNHEY and CDR2 SVGAGI. The CDR3 length is 15 residues. Trimming took 0 bases from V and 2 from J, leaving 7 bases between them.

This chain links TRBV13 with TRBJ1-1; D ambiguous. Trimming took 8 bases from V and 13 from J, leaving 23 bases between them. CDR3 size: 13 residues. The germline V gene has CDR1 PRHDT and CDR2 FYEKMQ (reference sequence). Written as DNA, the CDR3 is TGTGCCAGCTTAGGCCTAATGAGGAGGGTCGATTTCTTT. Its protein is CASLGLMRRVDFF. Supplemented by reference TRBV13 and TRBJ1-1, the full variable domain reads AAGVIQSPRHLIKEKRETATLKCYPIPRHDTVYWYQQGPGQDPQFLISFYEKMQSDKGSIPDRFSAQQFSDYHSELNMSSLELGDSALYFCASLGLMRRVDFFGQGTRLTVV.